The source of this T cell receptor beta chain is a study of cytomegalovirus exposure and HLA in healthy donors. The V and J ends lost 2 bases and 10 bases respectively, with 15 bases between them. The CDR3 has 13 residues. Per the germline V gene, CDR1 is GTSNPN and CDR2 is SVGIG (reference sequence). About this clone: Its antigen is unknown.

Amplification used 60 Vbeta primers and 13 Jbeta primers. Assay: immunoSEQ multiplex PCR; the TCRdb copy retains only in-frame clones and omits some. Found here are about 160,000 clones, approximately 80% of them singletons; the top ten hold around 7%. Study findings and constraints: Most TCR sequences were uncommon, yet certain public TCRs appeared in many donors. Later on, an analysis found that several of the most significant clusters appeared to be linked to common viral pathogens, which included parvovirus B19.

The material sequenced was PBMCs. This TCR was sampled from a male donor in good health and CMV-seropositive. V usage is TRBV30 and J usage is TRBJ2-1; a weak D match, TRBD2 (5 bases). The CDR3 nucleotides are TGTGCCTGGAGTTCCGACTTGAGGAGGGAGCAGTTCTTC. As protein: CAWSSDLRREQFF.